This is a list of T cell receptor beta chains from one sample in a study of blood T cell repertoires in COVID-19. Libraries were prepared by immunoSEQ multiplex PCR; TCRdb keeps only in-frame clonotypes and omits some of them. The sample has about 39,000 clones, roughly 80% seen once. The specimen sequenced was peripheral blood. The origin of the receptors is a man in his 60s in a cohort sampled during active COVID-19. The CDR3 runs from the conserved cysteine through the conserved F or W.

J	V	CDR3
TRBJ1-1	TRBV2	CASRRGLNTEAFF
TRBJ2-3	TRBV10-2	CASSESLTSGGGTDTQYF
TRBJ2-5	TRBV15	CATSTGPSGGGETQYF
TRBJ2-7	TRBV9	CASNKDTSSYEQYF
TRBJ1-6	TRBV6-5	CASSYSAGMDSPLHF
TRBJ2-5	TRBV5-1	CASSLGGTSRETQYF
TRBJ2-7	TRBV3-1/TRBV3-2	CASSDATRKSYEQYF
TRBJ2-7	TRBV7-2	CASSLGGGLRYEQYF
TRBJ2-2	TRBV25-1	CASSATSGSIGTGELFF
TRBJ2-7	TRBV24-1	CATSDPGLGEQYF
TRBJ2-7	TRBV27	CASSFEGGYEQYF
TRBJ1-1	TRBV28	CASSTLWGRATNTEAFF
TRBJ2-5	TRBV2	CASSGWIKETQYF
TRBJ1-1	TRBV27	CASSPIPAVRAAFF
TRBJ1-2	TRBV6-5	CASNPGGGNYGYTF
TRBJ2-1	TRBV28	CATQTGGLHNEQFF
TRBJ1-2	TRBV3-1/TRBV3-2	CANSQVVREGYTF
TRBJ1-1	TRBV7-9	CASSLGQREFF
TRBJ2-1	TRBV25-1	CASSESQGIRSTNEQFF
TRBJ1-1	TRBV6-2/TRBV6-3	CASSPAGGGLMNTEAFF
TRBJ2-7	TRBV27	CASSTTGPWHEQYF
TRBJ2-3	TRBV5-5	CASSPYRESDTQYF
TRBJ2-2	TRBV27	CASSSFLQRNTGELFF
TRBJ2-7	TRBV29-1	CSVVGTGTGEQYF
TRBJ2-7	TRBV5-1	CASSFVVTGSRYEQYF